One T cell receptor beta chain is described in this entry. The antigen remains undetermined. Though probably carrying unrecorded immune exposures, donors were nominally healthy at sampling. These data originate in a study of cytomegalovirus exposure and HLA in healthy donors. Study results and caveats: Most TCRs appeared rarely, but some public TCRs recurred in many donors. Altogether, some 160 TCR beta chains were recorded as cytomegalovirus-associated. HLA alleles showed associations with some 17,000 TCR beta sequences in a later analysis, at a 0.05 false discovery rate.

V was trimmed by 4 bases and J by 4 bases, leaving 10 bases between them. CDR3 length equals 13 residues. Per germline, CDR1 SEHNR and CDR2 FQNEAQ (reference sequence). PCR primers comprised 60 Vbeta and 13 Jbeta primers. Here immunoSEQ multiplex PCR was the method, and the copy in TCRdb shows in-frame clones only, minus some. The table includes some 150,000 clones, about 80% detected once. The sequenced sample was PBMCs. V and J are TRBV7-9 and TRBJ1-2, with a weak D call TRBD1 (6 bases). The source is a middle-aged woman in good health and CMV-seronegative. Here the CDR3 DNA reads TGTGCCAGCAGCTCCGGGACACCCTATGGCTACACCTTC. Protein: CASSSGTPYGYTF.